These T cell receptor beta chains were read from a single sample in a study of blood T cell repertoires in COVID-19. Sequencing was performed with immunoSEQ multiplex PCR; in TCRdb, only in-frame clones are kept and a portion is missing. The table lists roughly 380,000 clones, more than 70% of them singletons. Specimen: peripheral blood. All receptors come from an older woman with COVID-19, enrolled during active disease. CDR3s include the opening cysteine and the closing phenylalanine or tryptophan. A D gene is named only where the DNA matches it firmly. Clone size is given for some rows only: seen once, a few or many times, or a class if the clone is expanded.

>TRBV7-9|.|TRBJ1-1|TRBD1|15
CASSPSTGGDTEAFF
TGTGCCAGCAGCCCTTCGACAGGGGGGGACACTGAAGCTTTCTTT
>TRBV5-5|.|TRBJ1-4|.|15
CASSVQGLQGEKLFF
TGTGCCAGCAGCGTTCAGGGCTTACAGGGTGAAAAACTGTTTTTT
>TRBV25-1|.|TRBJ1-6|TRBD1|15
CASSDQGAWNSPLHF
TGTGCCAGCAGTGACCAGGGGGCTTGGAATTCACCCCTCCACTTT
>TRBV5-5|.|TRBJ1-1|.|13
CASSLEGGTEAFF
TGTGCCAGCAGCTTGGAAGGGGGCACTGAAGCTTTCTTT
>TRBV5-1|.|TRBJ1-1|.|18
CASSLGYSRGGVGTEAFF
TGCGCCAGCAGCTTGGGCTACTCTAGGGGAGGGGTGGGAACTGAAGCTTTCTTT
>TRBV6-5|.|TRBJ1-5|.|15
CASSSLGQRNQPQHF
TGTGCCAGCAGTTCTCTCGGACAGCGCAATCAGCCCCAGCATTTT
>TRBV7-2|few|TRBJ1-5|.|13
CASSLGRNQPQHF
TGTGCCAGCAGCTTAGGCAGGAATCAGCCCCAGCATTTT
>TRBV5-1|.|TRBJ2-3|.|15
CASSLAGRGTDTQYF
TGCGCCAGCAGCTTGGCGGGCAGGGGAACAGATACGCAGTATTTT
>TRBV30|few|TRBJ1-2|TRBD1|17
CAWGPGGGVTRRGGYTF
TGTGCCTGGGGGCCAGGAGGGGGCGTAACCCGCCGCGGAGGCTACACCTTC
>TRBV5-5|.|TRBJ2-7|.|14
CASSLAGGFYEQYF
TGTGCCAGCAGCTTGGCAGGAGGATTCTACGAGCAGTACTTC
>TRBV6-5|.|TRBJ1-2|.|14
CASTNGGGNYGYTF
TGTGCCAGCACCAACGGGGGAGGGAACTATGGCTACACCTTC
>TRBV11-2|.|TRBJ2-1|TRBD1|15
CASSQTGQPYNEQFF
TGTGCCAGCAGCCAAACGGGACAGCCTTACAATGAGCAGTTCTTC
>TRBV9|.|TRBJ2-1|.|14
CASSYGQAWWEQFF
TGTGCCAGCAGCTATGGGCAGGCATGGTGGGAGCAGTTCTTC
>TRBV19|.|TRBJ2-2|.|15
CATLRLGGLDGELFF
TGTGCCACTTTACGGCTCGGGGGGCTGGACGGGGAGCTGTTTTTT
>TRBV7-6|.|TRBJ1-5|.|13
CASSLGPSQPQHF
TGTGCCAGCAGCTTAGGTCCGAGTCAGCCCCAGCATTTT
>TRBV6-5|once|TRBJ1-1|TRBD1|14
CASRGTGGNTEAFF
TGTGCCAGCAGGGGGACAGGGGGGAACACTGAAGCTTTCTTT
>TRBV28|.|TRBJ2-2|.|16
CASSTKRLVRTGELFF
TGTGCCAGCAGTACTAAACGACTAGTACGCACCGGGGAGCTGTTTTTT
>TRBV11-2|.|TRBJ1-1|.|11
CASSSRSAAFF
TGTGCCAGCAGCTCGAGGTCGGCAGCTTTCTTT
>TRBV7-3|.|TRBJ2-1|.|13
CASSRQERGEQFF
TGTGCCAGCAGCAGACAGGAGAGGGGTGAGCAGTTCTTC
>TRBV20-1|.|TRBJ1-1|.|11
CSATGQNEAFF
TGCAGTGCCACCGGACAGAATGAAGCTTTCTTT
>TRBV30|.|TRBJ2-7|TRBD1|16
CASAPTKTGGSLEQYF
TGTGCCTCCGCACCCACAAAGACAGGGGGATCTCTCGAGCAGTACTTC
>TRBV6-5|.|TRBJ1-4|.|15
CASSRQSGANEKLFF
TGTGCCAGCAGTCGTCAATCAGGGGCAAATGAAAAACTGTTTTTT
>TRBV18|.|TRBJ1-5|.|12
CASGQGNQPQHF
TGTGCCAGCGGGCAGGGGAATCAGCCCCAGCATTTT
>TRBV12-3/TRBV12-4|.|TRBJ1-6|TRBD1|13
CASGQGNNSPLHF
TGTGCCAGCGGACAGGGAAATAATTCACCCCTCCACTTT
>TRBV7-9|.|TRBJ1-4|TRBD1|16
CASSPTWTGGNEKLFF
TGTGCCAGCAGCCCTACCTGGACAGGGGGAAATGAAAAACTGTTTTTT
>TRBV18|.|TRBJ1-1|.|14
CASSLGTPRTEAFF
TGTGCCAGCTCACTCGGGACTCCGAGGACTGAAGCTTTCTTT
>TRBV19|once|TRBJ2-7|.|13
CASSSTPAGEQYF
TGTGCCAGTAGTTCGACACCCGCGGGCGAGCAGTACTTC
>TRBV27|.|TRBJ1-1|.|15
CASSPPRQRNTEAFF
TGTGCCAGCAGTCCACCTCGACAGAGGAACACTGAAGCTTTCTTT
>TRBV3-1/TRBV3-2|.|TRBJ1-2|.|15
CASSQDLAVRKATTF
TGTGCCAGCAGCCAAGATCTCGCGGTACGAAAGGCTACAACCTTC
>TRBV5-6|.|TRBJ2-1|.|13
CASSPGQVNEQFF
TGTGCCAGCAGCCCGGGACAAGTCAATGAGCAGTTCTTC
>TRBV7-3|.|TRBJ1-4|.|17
CASSPTPTAEKNEKLFF
TGTGCCAGCAGCCCCACCCCCACTGCGGAGAAGAATGAAAAACTGTTTTTT
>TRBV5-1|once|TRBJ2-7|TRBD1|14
CASSLRQGEREQYF
TGCGCCAGCAGCTTGCGGCAGGGGGAGCGCGAGCAGTACTTC
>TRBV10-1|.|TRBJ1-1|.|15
CASSESAGLNTEAFF
TGCGCCAGCAGTGAGTCCGCAGGCCTGAACACTGAAGCTTTCTTT
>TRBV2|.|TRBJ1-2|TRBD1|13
CASSARQGSGYTF
TGTGCCAGCAGTGCGAGACAGGGTTCCGGCTACACCTTC
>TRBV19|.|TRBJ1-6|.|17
CASRGALSSSYNSPLHF
TGTGCCAGTAGAGGGGCCCTTTCGAGCTCCTATAATTCACCCCTCCACTTT
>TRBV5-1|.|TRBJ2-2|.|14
CASSFSAQTGELFF
TGCGCCAGCAGCTTTTCTGCACAAACCGGGGAGCTGTTTTTT
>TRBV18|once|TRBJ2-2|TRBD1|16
CASSPLQGADTGELFF
TGTGCCAGCTCACCACTGCAGGGGGCGGACACCGGGGAGCTGTTTTTT
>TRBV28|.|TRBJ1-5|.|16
CASLRQGKGSNQPQHF
TGTGCCAGCCTCAGGCAGGGGAAGGGGAGCAATCAGCCCCAGCATTTT
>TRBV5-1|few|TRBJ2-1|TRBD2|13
CASKLAGYNEQFF
TGCGCCAGCAAACTAGCGGGGTACAATGAGCAGTTCTTC
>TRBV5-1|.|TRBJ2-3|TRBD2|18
CASSLAGLAGAKTDTQYF
TGCGCCAGCAGCTTGGCGGGGCTAGCGGGGGCCAAAACAGATACGCAGTATTTT
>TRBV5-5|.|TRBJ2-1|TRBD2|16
CASRRPSAGAWDEQFF
TGTGCCAGCAGGAGACCCTCAGCGGGGGCTTGGGATGAGCAGTTCTTC
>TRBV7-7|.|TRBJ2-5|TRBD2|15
CASSLVASGVETQYF
TGTGCCAGCAGCTTAGTGGCTAGCGGGGTAGAGACCCAGTACTTC
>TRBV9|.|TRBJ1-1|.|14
CASSVIGGGTEAFF
TGTGCCAGCAGCGTAATAGGGGGTGGGACTGAAGCTTTCTTT
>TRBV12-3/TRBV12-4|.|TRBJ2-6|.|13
CASSFTGANVLTF
TGTGCCAGCAGTTTTACTGGGGCCAACGTCCTGACTTTC
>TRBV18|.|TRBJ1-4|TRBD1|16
CASSPFHGTENEKLFF
TGTGCCAGCTCACCTTTCCACGGGACAGAGAATGAAAAACTGTTTTTT
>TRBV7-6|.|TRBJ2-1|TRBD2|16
CASSSELAGGYNEQFF
TGTGCCAGCAGCTCCGAACTAGCGGGGGGTTACAATGAGCAGTTCTTC
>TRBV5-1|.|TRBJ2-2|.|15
CASSLELGHRDKLFF
TGCGCCAGCAGCTTGGAGCTTGGGCACAGGGATAAGCTGTTTTTT
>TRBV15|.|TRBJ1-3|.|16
CATSRDPGSGGNTIYF
TGTGCCACCAGCAGAGATCCGGGGAGCGGTGGAAACACCATATATTTT
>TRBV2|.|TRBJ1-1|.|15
CASSKTGNGDTEAFF
TGTGCCAGCAGTAAAACAGGGAATGGGGACACTGAAGCTTTCTTT
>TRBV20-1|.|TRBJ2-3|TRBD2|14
CSASSGGTTDTQYF
TGCAGTGCTAGTAGCGGGGGTACCACAGATACGCAGTATTTT
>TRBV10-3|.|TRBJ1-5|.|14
CATRNGGINQPQHF
TGTGCCACCCGGAACGGAGGGATTAATCAGCCCCAGCATTTT
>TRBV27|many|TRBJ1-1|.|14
CASSLANMNTEAFF
TGTGCCAGCAGTTTAGCAAACATGAACACTGAAGCTTTCTTT
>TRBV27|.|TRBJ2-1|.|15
CASSLHQGSYNEQFF
TGTGCCAGCAGTTTACACCAGGGTTCCTACAATGAGCAGTTCTTC
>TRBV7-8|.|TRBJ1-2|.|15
CASSLTDKFNYGYTF
TGTGCCAGCAGCTTAACTGACAAGTTTAACTATGGCTACACCTTC
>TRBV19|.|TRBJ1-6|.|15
CASRTGSSYNSPLHF
TGTGCCAGTAGGACGGGGAGCTCCTATAATTCACCCCTCCACTTT
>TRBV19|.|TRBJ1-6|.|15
CASSPQPAANSPLHF
TGTGCCAGTAGTCCCCAGCCGGCGGCCAATTCACCCCTCCACTTT
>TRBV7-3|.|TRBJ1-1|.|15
CASSLLGGTDTEAFF
TGTGCCAGCAGCCTCCTAGGGGGTACCGACACTGAAGCTTTCTTT
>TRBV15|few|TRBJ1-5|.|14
CATSRVGREQPQHF
TGTGCCACCAGCAGAGTGGGTCGGGAACAGCCCCAGCATTTT
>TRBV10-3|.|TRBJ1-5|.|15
CAIRNQGGPNQPQHF
TGTGCCATCAGGAACCAGGGAGGGCCAAACCAGCCCCAGCATTTT
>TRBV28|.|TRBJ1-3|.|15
CASSSQSNSGNTIYF
TGTGCCAGCAGTTCACAGAGTAACTCTGGAAACACCATATATTTT